The entry below describes one T cell receptor beta chain. This clone has just one count. Its antigen specificity is not known. It has no much larger one-base neighbor in the sample; base qualities were not kept. V is pared back by 0 bases and J by 13 bases, with 7 bases lying between the germline termini. The CDR3 holds 12 amino acids from the cysteine to the phenylalanine. Only the CDR3 DNA is retained, 36 bases long and in frame from the first base. As encoded in the germline V gene, CDR1 is SGHAT while CDR2 is FQNNGV. The data stem from a study of blood T cell dynamics during melanoma immunotherapy (TCRdb year 2020). Notes on the research overall: The patients had metastatic melanoma and were given first-line pembrolizumab or nivolumab plus ipilimumab as standard of care in the United Kingdom. To find early correlates of response, peripheral T cell receptor repertoires were profiled in metastatic melanoma patients before and after one cycle of checkpoint inhibitor therapy. The training cohort was made up of consecutive patients, while a further independent group of patients from the same centre was pooled to form an external validation set.

For every bulk PBMC sample, a fixed 350 ng of DNA was loaded. The immunoSEQ TCRb Assay kit was used according to manufacturer instructions to amplify TCR beta CDR3 sequences from genomic DNA. The KAPA Library Quantification Kit for Illumina platforms was used to quantify the pooled libraries by qPCR. Pooled libraries were sequenced on an Illumina NextSeq 500, clustered at about 0.55-1.1 pM. In the paper's pipeline: TCR data were analyzed using immunoSEQ ANALYZER and the R LymphoSeq package. A rearrangement efficiency score was calculated as productive divided by the sum of productive and non-productive CDR3 sequences. Clonality was measured with the Gini coefficient and diversity with the Renyi index at alpha=1, compared pairwise between timepoints within each patient. In LymphoSeq, clonal relatedness was computed using an edit distance of 3, and repertoire similarity was computed using the Bhattacharyya coefficient. To classify response, a linear discriminant analysis based on week-3 changes in clonality and diversity was built using the R MASS and caret packages. As stored in TCRdb, this immuneACCESS dataset retains in-frame rearrangements with V and J assigned. A fraction of the clones does not appear; measured against another copy, unresolved V genes explain less than half of the discrepancy, and the remainder lacks a known reason. V, J and clone size are those of that table, while D and trimming were read from the DNA. This sample is represented by some 15,000 clones; more than 85% of them were singletons. The ten top clones hold about 1.8% of the sample.

What the time point label conveys for this sample: pre-treatment baseline. Blood was sampled before treatment (T0) and at week 3 (W3), after the first cycle of checkpoint blockade. Except for a couple of patients with rapid clinical progression, response was assessed 12 weeks after the first infusion by RECIST 1.1; disease control meant complete response, partial response or stable disease. Patients were not eligible if they had prior systemic cancer treatment, concomitant immunosuppressant therapy or synchronous other active malignancies. To track both circulating cells and T cell turnover, TCR beta was sequenced from bulk PBMC as well as from plasma cell-free DNA. PBMC were isolated from blood with Lymphoprep and SepMate tubes, followed by red cell lysis. QIAamp DNA Blood Mini kits were used to extract DNA from PBMC and from sorted T cell subsets. Here is what the overall study found, with its caveats: The study was unable to establish whether the T cell clones driving the repertoire changes were melanoma-specific or instead reflected general immune activation. Unlike progressors, patients who went on to achieve disease control showed a bifurcated reorganization of the PBMC repertoire at W3, with either increased clonality or increased diversity. The relatively small sample size was acknowledged as potentially limiting generalization of the results.

Material: blood, obtained from a patient treated with checkpoint blockade. This TCR came from a human donor with melanoma. In this chain, TRBV11-2 is recombined with TRBJ1-6; no D gene call is confident. The CDR3 corresponds to CASSLDVGPLHF. The DNA is as follows: TGTGCCAGCAGCTTAGATGTGGGCCCCCTCCACTTT. This CDR3, with the reference TRBV11-2 and TRBJ1-6 proteins standing in past its ends, gives the full variable domain EAGVAQSPRYKIIEKRQSVAFWCNPISGHATLYWYQQILGQGPKLLIQFQNNGVVDDSQLPKDRFSAERLKGVDSTLKIQPAKLEDSAVYLCASSLDVGPLHFGNGTRLTVT.